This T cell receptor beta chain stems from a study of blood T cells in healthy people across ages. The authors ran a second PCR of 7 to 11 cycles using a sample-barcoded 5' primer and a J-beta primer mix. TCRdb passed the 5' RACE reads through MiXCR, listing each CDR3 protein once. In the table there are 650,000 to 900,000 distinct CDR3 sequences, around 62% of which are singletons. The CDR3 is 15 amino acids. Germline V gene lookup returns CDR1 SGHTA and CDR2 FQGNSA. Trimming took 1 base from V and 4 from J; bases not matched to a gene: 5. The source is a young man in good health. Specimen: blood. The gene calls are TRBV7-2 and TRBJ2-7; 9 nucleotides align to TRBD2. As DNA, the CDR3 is TGTGCCAGCAGCTTAGGGGCTAGCGGGACTTACGAGCAGTACTTC. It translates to CASSLGASGTYEQYF.